The rows below give T cell receptor beta chains drawn from one sample of a study of T cells in Graves' hyperthyroidism and ophthalmopathy. In TCRdb, the multiplex PCR reads were re-called with MiXCR into one record per CDR3 protein. The data show some 620,000 distinct CDR3 sequences, 15% to 20% seen once. The sample consisted of blood. The receptors shown here come from a woman in her thirties with Graves' hyperthyroidism. The CDR3 runs from the conserved cysteine through the conserved F or W. The D gene is left open where the match is weak. Some rows mark clone size as missing; the rest say once, few, many or name a class of expanded clone.

v_gene	abundance	d_gene	j_gene	CDR3nt	CDR3aa
TRBV28	many	NA	TRBJ1-5	TGTGCCAGCAGCGGCAGGGGTGTGGGTCAGCCCCAGCATTTT	CASSGRGVGQPQHF
TRBV3-1	NA	NA	TRBJ2-1	TGTGCCAGCAGCCAAGTGGTGGGATCTCCTAATGAGCAGCTCTTC	CASSQVVGSPNEQLF
TRBV30	NA	NA	TRBJ1-3	TGTGCCTGGAGTGCCCCGCTCATCTCTGGAAACACCATATATTTT	CAWSAPLISGNTIYF
TRBV20-1	NA	NA	TRBJ2-1	TGCAGTGCTCCATCTGGGGTCGGCGGGATAAGTTACAATGAGCAGTTCTTC	CSAPSGVGGISYNEQFF
TRBV29-1	few	NA	TRBJ2-7	TGCAGCGTTGATTTGGGTACCTACGAGCAGTACTTC	CSVDLGTYEQYF
TRBV9	few	NA	TRBJ1-4	TGTGCCAGCAGCGTAGGCGGCACGGATGAAAAACTGTTTTTT	CASSVGGTDEKLFF
TRBV4-1	few	NA	TRBJ1-5	TGCGCCAGCAGCCACCCCCCCGGGGGTTCTCAGCCCCAGCATTTT	CASSHPPGGSQPQHF
TRBV7-2	few	TRBD2	TRBJ2-3	TGTGCCAGCAGCTGGGCCCTCGGGGGGAGCACAGATACGCAGTATTTT	CASSWALGGSTDTQYF
TRBV27	many	NA	TRBJ2-1	TGTGCCAGCAGTACCACGGGACTCGCCTACAATGAGCAGTTCTTC	CASSTTGLAYNEQFF
TRBV27	NA	NA	TRBJ2-7	TGTGCCAGCAGTTTATCGCCCCAGGTTGAGCAGTACTTC	CASSLSPQVEQYF
TRBV6-1	NA	TRBD2	TRBJ2-4	TGTGCCAGCAGTTATCCCATAGCGGGAGTGAACAAAAACATTCAGTACTTC	CASSYPIAGVNKNIQYF
TRBV20-1	NA	NA	TRBJ1-2	TGCAGTGCTTCCGAACAGGTTACTTATGGCTACACCTTC	CSASEQVTYGYTF
TRBV7-2	few	NA	TRBJ2-4	TGTGCCAGCAGCCCCCCTGGCTCAGCCAAAAACATTCAGTACTTC	CASSPPGSAKNIQYF
TRBV19	NA	NA	TRBJ2-3	TGTGCCAGTAGTATCGCCGCGGGACTGGGCACAGATACGCAGTATTTT	CASSIAAGLGTDTQYF
TRBV6-1	once	NA	TRBJ2-1	TGTGCCAGCAGTGACTCCCGAGGCCCCTACAATGAGCAGTTCTTC	CASSDSRGPYNEQFF
TRBV6-2/TRBV6-3	NA	TRBD2	TRBJ2-1	TGTGCCAGCAGATACCTAGCGGGAGGAGGATTGGCATCATACAATGAGCAGTTCTTC	CASRYLAGGGLASYNEQFF
TRBV28	NA	NA	TRBJ2-7	TGTGCCAGCAGATCCGCGAGGGGGAGGGCCTACGAGCAGTACTTC	CASRSARGRAYEQYF
TRBV12-3/TRBV12-4	few	TRBD2	TRBJ2-2	TGTGCCAGCAGTCCCCCGGCGGGAGGGCCCGACACCGGGGAGCTGTTTTTT	CASSPPAGGPDTGELFF
TRBV11-2	many	TRBD2	TRBJ2-1	TGTGCCAGCAGCTTAATCGCGGGAGGGCTTCTATCCTACAATGAGCAGTTCTTC	CASSLIAGGLLSYNEQFF
TRBV27	NA	TRBD2	TRBJ2-1	TGTGCCAGCAGTTTATTTGTCAGGACGGGACTAGTAGCTTGGGTCAATGAGCAGTTCTTC	CASSLFVRTGLVAWVNEQFF
TRBV4-1	NA	NA	TRBJ1-2	TGCGCCAGCAGCCAAGTTTTCAAGCGGGCCATTGATACGGTCAAGGGCTACACCTTC	CASSQVFKRAIDTVKGYTF
TRBV30	many	NA	TRBJ2-3	TGTGCCTGGAGAGGAACGAGCACAGATACGCAGTATTTT	CAWRGTSTDTQYF
TRBV5-1	few	TRBD2	TRBJ2-1	TGCGCCAGCAGCTTTAGCGGGAGCGCCGACAATGAGCAGTTCTTC	CASSFSGSADNEQFF
TRBV28	many	TRBD2	TRBJ2-3	TGTGCCAGCAGTCAACTGGGGACTAGCGGGAGGGATACGCAGTATTTT	CASSQLGTSGRDTQYF
TRBV2	NA	NA	TRBJ1-3	TGTGCCAGCAGTGAAGTGGGGCAAGATGGAAACACCATATATTTT	CASSEVGQDGNTIYF
TRBV20-1	many	NA	TRBJ1-6	TGCAGTGCCGTTCCAGGCACCCAATTGAATAATTCACCCCTCCACTTT	CSAVPGTQLNNSPLHF
TRBV5-4	NA	NA	TRBJ2-7	TGTGCCAGCAGTTACCAGGGGGGCTGGGACGAGCAGTACTTC	CASSYQGGWDEQYF
TRBV4-1	few	TRBD2	TRBJ2-7	TGCGCCAGCAGCCAAGATGGGCGGGAGAGAGTCTACGAGCAGTACTTC	CASSQDGRERVYEQYF
TRBV2	NA	TRBD2	TRBJ2-7	TGTGCCAGCAGCGCTGGACTAGCGGGAGACTACGAGCAGTACTTC	CASSAGLAGDYEQYF
TRBV19	few	NA	TRBJ1-1	TGTGCCAGTAGTATGAGGACGGCTGAAGCTTTCTTT	CASSMRTAEAFF
TRBV4-2	many	TRBD2	TRBJ2-7	TGTGCCAGCAGCCAAGAATCGAGCGGGAAAATACCCTACGAGCAGTACTTC	CASSQESSGKIPYEQYF
TRBV5-5	NA	NA	TRBJ2-7	TGTGCCAGCAGCTTGGAAGCTTCTGAACAGTACTTC	CASSLEASEQYF
TRBV7-2	few	NA	TRBJ2-4	TGTGCCAGCAGCCACCCGGGGCAGGGGAGAAACATTCAGTACTTC	CASSHPGQGRNIQYF
TRBV10-3	NA	TRBD2	TRBJ2-7	TGTGCCATCAGTGAGTCGGGAGGGAGGTCCTCCTACGAGCAGTACTTC	CAISESGGRSSYEQYF
TRBV7-9	many	TRBD2	TRBJ2-1	TGTGCCAGCAGCCTCGGACTAGTGCGCGATGAGCAGTTCTTC	CASSLGLVRDEQFF
TRBV7-9	few	NA	TRBJ2-2	TGTGCCAGCAGCTTTTTTGCCGGGGAGCTGTTTTTT	CASSFFAGELFF
TRBV6-1	few	TRBD1	TRBJ1-4	TGTGCCAGCACCCCCGGACAGGGGCGGAATGAAAAACTGTTTTTT	CASTPGQGRNEKLFF
TRBV7-8	NA	TRBD1	TRBJ2-7	TGTGCCAGCAGCTTTCAGGGGGCGTCCGGAAACGAGCAGTACTTC	CASSFQGASGNEQYF
TRBV28	few	NA	TRBJ1-4	TGTGCCAGCAGTCCCATTGCAACTAATGAAAAACTGTTTTTT	CASSPIATNEKLFF
TRBV20-1	many	TRBD1	TRBJ2-4	TGCAGTGCTAGTAGACAGGGAAGAAACATTCAGTACTTC	CSASRQGRNIQYF
TRBV19	many	NA	TRBJ1-1	TGTGCCAGTAGTCCCTCGACCGACGTGGCGCCGGGAGCTTTCTTT	CASSPSTDVAPGAFF
TRBV28	NA	NA	TRBJ1-4	TGTGCCAGCAGTTCGGGACTCGCAGCTAATGAAAAACTGTTTTTT	CASSSGLAANEKLFF
TRBV7-2	many	NA	TRBJ2-4	TGTGCCAGCAGCTTAGCGCGTAGGGAAAACATTCAGTACTTC	CASSLARRENIQYF
TRBV10-3	many	NA	TRBJ1-1	TGTGCCATCAGTGGGACCGGCACGACTGAAGCTTTCTTT	CAISGTGTTEAFF
TRBV4-1	NA	NA	TRBJ2-3	TGCGCCAGCAGCCAAGAACTCGGGGGAGGATCAGATACGCAGTATTTT	CASSQELGGGSDTQYF